The 20 T cell receptor beta chains presented below share a single source sample, sequenced in a study of cytomegalovirus exposure and HLA in healthy donors. The PCR contained 60 Vbeta and 13 Jbeta primers. Using immunoSEQ multiplex PCR, the repertoire was profiled, and TCRdb retains in-frame clones only, with some absent. The sample shows 100,000 to 150,000 clones, under 85% of them seen only once. The sample taken for sequencing was PBMCs. These TCRs come from a woman aged 50 to 60 in good health and CMV-seropositive.

This sequence joins TRBV7-6 and TRBJ2-6; 7 bases line up with TRBD1. The junction had 8 bases not matched to a gene; V was cut back by 5 bases and J by 1 base. The CDR3 loop spans 17 amino acids. CDR1 is SGHVS, CDR2 FNYEAQ, per germline. CDR3 in DNA: TGTGCCAGCAGCGCCCGACAGGGACGTTCTGGGGCCAACGTCCTGACTTTC. Its translation: CASSARQGRSGANVLTF.

The V and J genes are TRBV10-3 and TRBJ2-7; 11 bases fit TRBD1. With V trimmed by 10 bases and J by 3 bases, 14 bases remained unmatched. The CDR3 is 16 residues long. In germline, CDR1 is ENHRY, CDR2 SYGVKD. As DNA, the CDR3 is TGTGCCAGCGGGGGATCCGGGACAGGGGGTATCTACGAGCAGTACTTC. Amino acid sequence: CASGGSGTGGIYEQYF.

The chain uses TRBV29-1 and TRBJ2-6; D gene uncertain. Trimming pared 6 bases from V and 4 bases from J, leaving 7 bases between. The CDR3 runs to 12 residues. Germline V gene data show CDR1 as SQVTM and CDR2 as ANQGSEA. The CDR3 DNA reads TGCAGCGTGACTGGGGGGGCCAACGTCCTGACTTTC. Protein product: CSVTGGANVLTF.

The chain links TRBV28 to TRBJ1-5; no clear D. The CDR3 has 15 residues. The V gene's germline CDR1 is MDHEN and CDR2 SYDVKM. Trimming shortened V by 10 bases and J by 0 bases, and 16 bases separated the two germline ends. CDR3 amino acids: CATRFAGTSNQPQHF. CDR3 in DNA: TGTGCCACGCGGTTCGCGGGAACTAGCAATCAGCCCCAGCATTTT.

The chain has TRBV5-1 and TRBJ2-5; D may be TRBD1 (5 bases). The CDR3 is 13 residues long. The germline V gene has CDR1 SGHRS and CDR2 YFSETQ. V lost 3 bases and J lost 2, with 8 bases in between. CDR3 sequence: CASSWTPQETQYF. The CDR3 region has the DNA TGCGCCAGCAGCTGGACACCACAAGAGACCCAGTACTTC.

The chain combines TRBV12-5 with TRBJ2-1; D is undetermined. The CDR3 length is 13 residues. The germline V gene encodes CDR1 LGHNT and CDR2 FRNRAP. V was shortened by 0 bases and J by 9 bases, with 9 bases between the two germline ends. The CDR3, as DNA: TGTGCTAGTGGTTTGGTAAAACCAGGTGAGCAGTTCTTC. This codes for CASGLVKPGEQFF.

This clone showed up just a few times. This chain links TRBV7-8 with TRBJ2-2, with 13 bases identical to TRBD2. V lost 5 bases to trimming and J lost 4 bases; unmatched junction nucleotides: 10. The CDR3 sequence is 18 residues long. In germline, CDR1 is SGHVS, CDR2 FQNEAQ. The CDR3: CASSRTTSGGSFTGELFF. The CDR3 coding sequence is TGTGCCAGCAGCCGAACGACTAGCGGGGGGTCGTTCACCGGGGAGCTGTTTTTT. The full variable domain, completed using reference TRBV7-8 and TRBJ2-2, is GAGVSQSPRYKVAKRGQDVALRCDPISGHVSLFWYQQALGQGPEFLTYFQNEAQLDKSGLPSDRFFAERPEGSVSTLKIQRTQQEDSAVYLCASSRTTSGGSFTGELFFGEGSRLTVL.

V usage is TRBV2 and J usage is TRBJ2-7, with D unresolved. Trimming took 5 bases from V and 0 from J, leaving 11 bases between them. CDR3 length: 14 amino acids. Germline values: CDR1 SNHLY, CDR2 FYNNEI. The CDR3 region has the DNA TGTGCCAGCAGTAAAGACTCGTTCTCCTACGAGCAGTACTTC. It yields the protein CASSKDSFSYEQYF.

This clone came up once. The chain joins TRBV2 to TRBJ2-3, with D tentatively TRBD1 (6 bases). Deletions cut 7 bases from V and 0 bases from J, with 17 bases between. Germline CDR1 is SNHLY and CDR2 is FYNNEI. There are 16 residues in the CDR3. CDR3 nucleotide sequence: TGTGCCAGCAAGTGGACCGGGACAAAAAGCACAGATACGCAGTATTTT. Translation gives CASKWTGTKSTDTQYF.

The rearrangement links TRBV7-6 to TRBJ2-2, with a tentative D call TRBD2 (7 bases). Germline values: CDR1 SGHVS, CDR2 FNYEAQ. There are 15 residues in the CDR3. Deletions cut 5 bases from V and 6 bases from J, with 16 bases between. This CDR3 is CASSPRPGGPGELFF. In nucleotides, the CDR3 is TGTGCCAGCAGCCCCCGACCCGGGGGGCCCGGGGAGCTGTTTTTT.

For this clone: The junction departs from the called germline gene at one end, perhaps through a read error. The chain carries TRBV6-5 and TRBJ1-5; D is uncertain. This CDR3 contains 15 residues. In germline, CDR1 is MNHEY, CDR2 SVGAGI. CDR3 region: CVSSYSGDGLQPQHF. The DNA for the CDR3 is TGTGTCAGCAGTTACTCGGGAGACGGACTCCAGCCCCAGCATTTT.

This chain links TRBV10-1 with TRBJ1-1; TRBD1 might be the D (6 bases). Looked up from germline, CDR1 is WNHNN and CDR2 is SYGVQD (reference sequence). V gave up 5 bases and J gave up 6 bases, with 13 bases separating them. This CDR3 has 13 residues. CDR3 nucleotide sequence: TGCGCCAGCAGTTGGCAGGGGAATTCTGAAGCTTTCTTT. It is translated as CASSWQGNSEAFF.

The chain has TRBV5-6 and TRBJ1-2; a weak D match, TRBD1 (6 bases). V was clipped by 5 bases and J by 6 bases, with 20 bases between them. The CDR3 runs 15 residues. The V gene's germline CDR1 is SGHDT and CDR2 YYEEEE. The CDR3 DNA follows: TGTGCCAGCAGTTTGCCCTCCTCGGGACAACATGGCTACACCTTC. It encodes CASSLPSSGQHGYTF.

CDR3 sequence: CASPGGLADIQYF. The CDR3 DNA follows: TGCGCCAGCCCCGGGGGACTTGCCGACATTCAGTACTTC. This sequence joins TRBV23-1 and TRBJ2-4, with D tentatively TRBD2 (6 bases). TRBV23-1 is given ORF status, its function remaining uncertain. CDR3 length: 13 residues. Trimming cost V 8 bases and J 8 bases, with 16 bases left between them.

The chain joins TRBV2 to TRBJ2-7, with 7 bases identical to TRBD1. CDR1 SNHLY and CDR2 FYNNEI come from the germline V gene. The CDR3 loop spans 12 amino acids. V was clipped by 11 bases and J by 1 base; unmatched bases: 5. CDR3 protein: CAGGQFSYEQYF. DNA of the CDR3: TGTGCCGGGGGACAGTTTTCCTACGAGCAGTACTTC.

This clone was recorded a few times. This chain uses TRBV28 with TRBJ2-3; D unresolved. The CDR3 spans 12 residues. V was cut by 8 bases and J by 6 bases, with 12 bases left in between. Germline V gives CDR1 MDHEN, CDR2 SYDVKM. The CDR3 DNA reads as TGTGCCAGCTTTTCTCGAGTTGATACGCAGTATTTT. Its translation: CASFSRVDTQYF.

V gene TRBV14 combines with J gene TRBJ2-2; 7 bases align to TRBD1. The CDR3 contains 15 residues. V lost 2 bases to trimming and J lost 3 bases; unmatched junction nucleotides: 3. Germline V gene sequence: CDR1 SGHDN, CDR2 FVKESK. The chain's CDR3 is CASSQLTGYTGELFF. The CDR3 DNA reads TGTGCCAGCAGCCAACTGACAGGGTACACCGGGGAGCTGTTTTTT.

This clone was found once. This chain connects TRBV9 to TRBJ2-4; 7 bases are a match to TRBD1. Germline V gene lookup returns CDR1 SGDLS and CDR2 YYNGEE. J gave up 4 bases and V 2 bases, and 3 bases lay outside the gene matches. This CDR3 comprises 14 residues. This CDR3 reads CASSVGQSKNIQYF. CDR3 bases: TGTGCCAGCAGCGTGGGACAGTCTAAAAACATTCAGTACTTC. The full variable domain, with the rest looked up from reference TRBV9 and TRBJ2-4, is DSGVTQTPKHLITATGQRVTLRCSPRSGDLSVYWYQQSLDQGLQFLIQYYNGEERAKGNILERFSAQQFPDLHSELNLSSLELGDSALYFCASSVGQSKNIQYFGAGTRLSVL.

V usage is TRBV5-1 and J usage is TRBJ1-2, with a weak D call TRBD1 (5 bases). Germline CDR1 and CDR2: SGHRS and YFSETQ. Trimming cost V 3 bases and J 1 base, with 7 bases left between them. This CDR3 contains 13 residues. The CDR3 DNA follows: TGCGCCAGCAGCTCCGACAGTAACTATGGCTACACCTTC. Amino acid sequence: CASSSDSNYGYTF.

This clone was seen a handful of times. V and J are TRBV28 and TRBJ2-7; no reliable D call. V lost 2 bases, J lost 2 bases, and 10 bases lay in between. This CDR3 comprises 14 residues. CDR1 is MDHEN, CDR2 SYDVKM, per germline. The CDR3 sequence is CASSLGQSTYEQYF. CDR3 bases: TGTGCCAGCAGTTTAGGGCAGAGCACCTACGAGCAGTACTTC.